The 10 T cell receptor beta chains given below trace back to one sample, sequenced in a study of yellow fever vaccine responses in identical twins. TCRdb recomputed calls from the RT-PCR reads with MiXCR, one row per CDR3 protein. The data hold about 20,000 distinct CDR3 sequences, with roughly 78% observed a single time. The input for sequencing was T cells from blood (PBMCs), unsorted or a sorted subset (not recorded which), taken before or after yellow fever vaccination (not recorded which). The receptors come from a woman under 30 who received the yellow fever vaccine.

The CDR3 reads CASSLGSSGFSYEQYF. The CDR3 region has the DNA TGTGCCAGCAGCCTCGGGTCTAGCGGGTTCTCCTACGAGCAGTACTTC. The V gene is TRBV9, the J gene TRBJ2-7, with TRBD2 matching 8 bases. V was clipped by 4 bases and J by 0 bases; unmatched bases: 9. CDR1 SGDLS and CDR2 YYNGEE come from the germline V gene. The CDR3 covers 16 residues.

V and J are TRBV5-6 and TRBJ2-5; D might be TRBD2 (5 bases). Germline V gives CDR1 SGHDT, CDR2 YYEEEE. The V and J ends lost 4 bases and 4 bases respectively, with 11 bases between them. The CDR3 runs 13 residues. The CDR3 region has the DNA TGTGCCAGCAGCCGGGGATGGATAGAGACCCAGTACTTC. This encodes CASSRGWIETQYF.

The gene calls are TRBV18 and TRBJ1-2; weak D call: TRBD1 (5 bases). This CDR3 spans 15 amino acids. Trimming took off 5 bases at V and 8 bases at J, with 21 bases between the two ends. Germline-derived CDR1 and CDR2 are KGHSH and LQKENI. The CDR3 spells CASSLPGTDISGYTF. The CDR3 DNA sequence: TGTGCCAGCTCATTGCCCGGGACCGATATCTCCGGCTACACCTTC.

The chain recombines TRBV14 with TRBJ2-1, with 13 bases aligning to TRBD2. Germline-derived CDR1 and CDR2 are SGHDN and FVKESK. J was trimmed by 6 bases and V by 0 bases; bases with no gene match: 11. CDR3 size: 19 residues. DNA for the CDR3: TGTGCCAGCAGCCAAGAGGTAGCGACTAGCGGGAGGTATTTCAATGAGCAGTTCTTC. Translated, it gives CASSQEVATSGRYFNEQFF.

This chain links TRBV11-2 with TRBJ2-7, with 9 positions matching TRBD2. Germline CDR1 and CDR2: SGHAT and FQNNGV. J was trimmed by 4 bases and V by 7 bases; bases with no gene match: 8. This CDR3 contains 14 residues. This CDR3 is CASTFSGSRYEQYF. The DNA of the CDR3 is TGTGCCAGCACTTTTAGCGGGAGCAGGTACGAGCAGTACTTC. Full variable domain (rest looked up from reference TRBV11-2 and TRBJ2-7): EAGVAQSPRYKIIEKRQSVAFWCNPISGHATLYWYQQILGQGPKLLIQFQNNGVVDDSQLPKDRFSAERLKGVDSTLKIQPAKLEDSAVYLCASTFSGSRYEQYFGPGTRLTVT.

V and J are TRBV12-3 or TRBV12-4 and TRBJ1-5; D not certain. The CDR3 totals 18 residues. V shed 0 bases and J shed 2 bases, with 17 bases lying between them. CDR3 bases: TGTGCCAGCAGTTTAGCGAGAACGAAGGGTTTAGGCAATCAGCCCCAGCATTTT. Protein: CASSLARTKGLGNQPQHF.

The chain uses TRBV18 and TRBJ2-3, with D maybe TRBD2 (6 bases). V lost 3 bases, J lost 0 bases, and 7 bases lay in between. The CDR3 totals 14 residues. Germline loops: CDR1 KGHSH, CDR2 LQKENI. CDR3 region: CASSPGTSTDTQYF. CDR3 in DNA: TGTGCCAGCTCACCTGGGACTAGCACAGATACGCAGTATTTT.

The chain combines TRBV18 with TRBJ2-1, with D possibly called TRBD1 or TRBD2 (5 bases each). The CDR3 sequence is 17 residues long. In germline, CDR1 is KGHSH, CDR2 LQKENI. V was cut by 3 bases and J by 0 bases, with 15 bases left in between. The CDR3 DNA is TGTGCCAGCTCACCGATTCCGGGACGTAGCTCCTACAATGAGCAGTTCTTC. This translates into CASSPIPGRSSYNEQFF.

This clonotype was seen a handful of times. The genes are TRBV4-1 and TRBJ2-1; D is perhaps TRBD1 (5 bases). CDR3 length equals 14 residues. The germline V gene encodes CDR1 MGHRA and CDR2 YSYEKL. V lost 4 bases and J 1 base, leaving 8 bases between the germline ends. CDR3 in DNA: TGCGCCAGCAGCCTTGACAGTTCCTACAATGAGCAGTTCTTC. This gives the protein CASSLDSSYNEQFF.

Only a few counts were recorded for this clonotype. CDR3 amino acids: CASSNAGTHNEQFF. As DNA, the CDR3 is TGTGCCAGCAGTAACGCCGGGACACACAATGAGCAGTTCTTC. This sequence joins TRBV6-5 and TRBJ2-1, with D possibly TRBD1 on 6 matching bases. Germline lookup yields CDR1 MNHEY and CDR2 SVGAGI. V dropped 5 bases and J dropped 5 bases, with 13 bases sitting between them. The CDR3 consists of 14 residues.